These T cell receptor beta chains were read from a single sample in a study of blood T cells in healthy people across ages. TCRdb reprocessed the 5' RACE reads with MiXCR, giving one entry per CDR3 protein. The repertoire holds over 1,500,000 distinct CDR3 sequences, with 49% as singletons. Sequences were obtained from blood. The receptors come from a woman in her 40s in good health. Each CDR3 is given with its conserved first and last residue. A D gene is named only where the DNA matches it firmly. Size is stated for part of the rows, as once, few or many counts, or as a class when the clone is expanded.

CDR3 protein	CDR3 DNA	D gene	clone size	J gene	V gene
CSAMTGGAFSPLHF	TGCAGTGCCATGACAGGGGGCGCCTTTTCACCCCTCCACTTT	TRBD1	few	TRBJ1-6	TRBV20-1
CASSHQLAGGGDTQYF	TGTGCCAGCAGCCACCAACTAGCGGGGGGCGGAGATACGCAGTATTTT	TRBD2	NA	TRBJ2-3	TRBV4-2
CASSYAGLAGVPDEQYF	TGTGCCAGCAGTTACGCCGGACTAGCGGGGGTACCCGACGAGCAGTACTTC	TRBD2	once	TRBJ2-7	TRBV6-5
CSVARIPYEQYF	TGCAGCGTTGCCAGGATACCCTACGAGCAGTACTTC	NA	NA	TRBJ2-7	TRBV29-1
CASSPTGVQNGYTF	TGTGCCAGCAGCCCTACAGGGGTCCAAAATGGCTACACCTTC	TRBD1	NA	TRBJ1-2	TRBV5-6
CTSSWTGPNEKLFF	TGCACCAGCAGCTGGACAGGGCCTAATGAAAAACTGTTTTTT	TRBD1	NA	TRBJ1-4	TRBV5-1
CSASRGQAYNEQFF	TGCAGTGCTTCTCGCGGACAGGCATACAATGAGCAGTTCTTC	TRBD1	NA	TRBJ2-1	TRBV20-1
CASSSNGPGRQGAQSNQPQHF	TGCGCCAGCAGCTCGAACGGCCCGGGGAGACAGGGGGCTCAAAGCAATCAGCCCCAGCATTTT	TRBD1	once	TRBJ1-5	TRBV5-1
CASSMGGTDTQYF	TGTGCCAGCAGCATGGGGGGCACAGATACGCAGTATTTT	NA	NA	TRBJ2-3	TRBV12-3/TRBV12-4
CASRPDSQNSPLHF	TGTGCCAGCAGACCGGACAGCCAGAATTCACCCCTCCACTTT	NA	NA	TRBJ1-6	TRBV6-6
CASSADSTIGTGDNTDTQYF	TGTGCCAGCAGCGCCGACTCCACCATCGGGACAGGGGATAATACAGATACGCAGTATTTT	TRBD1	NA	TRBJ2-3	TRBV2
CASSLDPGGCSYEQYF	TGTGCCAGCAGCTTAGACCCAGGGGGTTGCTCCTACGAGCAGTACTTC	TRBD1	NA	TRBJ2-7	TRBV7-2
CASSESRGFWETQYF	TGTGCCAGCAGTGAATCCCGGGGGTTTTGGGAGACCCAGTACTTC	NA	NA	TRBJ2-5	TRBV25-1
CASSTHEAGGNSPLHF	TGTGCCAGCAGCACCCACGAGGCGGGCGGTAATTCACCCCTCCACTTT	NA	NA	TRBJ1-6	TRBV6-2/TRBV6-3
CASSMGGQNTDTQYF	TGTGCCAGCAGCATGGGGGGACAGAACACAGATACGCAGTATTTT	NA	NA	TRBJ2-3	TRBV7-6
CASRGEFSYEQYF	TGTGCCAGTAGGGGGGAATTCTCCTACGAGCAGTACTTC	NA	NA	TRBJ2-7	TRBV19
CSAQPRDTDYGYTF	TGCAGTGCACAACCCCGGGACACCGACTATGGCTACACCTTC	NA	NA	TRBJ1-2	TRBV20-1
CASSLGDRGPWQFF	TGTGCCAGCAGTTTAGGGGACAGGGGACCTTGGCAGTTCTTC	TRBD1	few	TRBJ2-1	TRBV12-3/TRBV12-4
CASRSGTVSPLHF	TGTGCCAGCAGGTCCGGGACCGTATCACCCCTCCACTTT	NA	NA	TRBJ1-6	TRBV28
CSASPGWNTEAFF	TGCAGTGCTTCCCCCGGCTGGAACACTGAAGCTTTCTTT	NA	NA	TRBJ1-1	TRBV20-1
CASSGDSESYTF	TGTGCCAGCAGTGGGGACAGCGAAAGCTACACCTTC	TRBD1	NA	TRBJ1-2	TRBV7-3
CASSRAGLKETQYF	TGTGCCAGCAGCAGGGCAGGGTTAAAGGAGACCCAGTACTTT	NA	NA	TRBJ2-5	TRBV7-6
CASSPHWDSLNTEAFF	TGCGCCAGCAGCCCCCACTGGGACAGTTTGAACACTGAAGCTTTCTTT	TRBD1	NA	TRBJ1-1	TRBV5-1
CASSEGQMSNQPQHF	TGTGCCAGCAGTGAGGGTCAGATGAGCAATCAGCCCCAGCATTTT	NA	NA	TRBJ1-5	TRBV27
CASSPLPRTDTQYF	TGTGCCAGCTCACCACTCCCACGCACAGATACGCAGTATTTT	NA	NA	TRBJ2-3	TRBV18
CASNGGVNNEQFF	TGTGCCAGCAATGGCGGGGTTAACAATGAGCAGTTCTTC	NA	NA	TRBJ2-1	TRBV7-3
CSVPTGRGPKNIQYF	TGCAGCGTTCCGACAGGGCGGGGGCCCAAAAACATTCAGTACTTC	NA	few	TRBJ2-4	TRBV29-1
CASGQVMNTEAFF	TGCGCCAGCGGCCAAGTTATGAACACTGAAGCTTTCTTT	NA	once	TRBJ1-1	TRBV4-3
CARVPGPQQETQYF	TGTGCCAGAGTCCCGGGACCCCAACAAGAGACCCAGTACTTC	NA	NA	TRBJ2-5	TRBV6-8
CSARESGGRETQYF	TGCAGTGCTAGGGAGAGCGGGGGTAGGGAGACCCAGTACTTC	TRBD2	few	TRBJ2-5	TRBV20-1
CASSMPGQGVGEQFF	TGCGCCAGCAGCATGCCGGGACAGGGGGTTGGTGAGCAGTTCTTC	TRBD1	NA	TRBJ2-1	TRBV5-1
CSAPTPSGGDEQYF	TGCAGCGCCCCAACACCTTCCGGGGGGGATGAGCAGTACTTC	TRBD2	NA	TRBJ2-7	TRBV29-1
CASSRDSRPLAKNIQYF	TGTGCCAGCAGTCGGGACTCAAGACCTCTAGCCAAAAACATTCAGTACTTC	NA	few	TRBJ2-4	TRBV28
CSARDRVSTQHF	TGCAGTGCTAGGGACAGGGTCTCGACCCAGCATTTT	TRBD1	NA	TRBJ1-5	TRBV20-1
CSASAPGRDYGYTF	TGCAGTGCTAGTGCACCAGGGAGGGACTATGGCTACACCTTC	NA	NA	TRBJ1-2	TRBV20-1
CASSLPGGTKNIQYF	TGTGCCAGCAGCCTCCCCGGGGGGACCAAAAACATTCAGTACTTC	TRBD2	NA	TRBJ2-4	TRBV7-2
CSARDLDRDSQPQHF	TGCAGTGCTAGAGACCTTGACAGGGACTCCCAGCCCCAGCATTTT	TRBD1	NA	TRBJ1-5	TRBV20-1
CASSQPPSRGGETQYF	TGTGCCAGCAGCCAACCTCCCAGCCGCGGTGGAGAGACCCAGTACTTC	NA	NA	TRBJ2-5	TRBV4-2
CASSHNLAGGSTDTQYF	TGTGCCAGCTCACACAATTTAGCTGGGGGCTCCACAGATACGCAGTATTTT	NA	NA	TRBJ2-3	TRBV18
CASTGSPTFGPYEQYF	TGTGCCAGCACTGGAAGTCCGACATTTGGGCCCTACGAGCAGTACTTC	NA	NA	TRBJ2-7	TRBV6-1
CASALSDQPQHF	TGTGCCAGCGCGCTGAGCGATCAGCCCCAGCATTTT	NA	NA	TRBJ1-5	TRBV12-3/TRBV12-4
CASRWGGPRPTQYF	TGTGCCAGCAGGTGGGGGGGGCCCCGGCCTACGCAGTATTTT	NA	NA	TRBJ2-3	TRBV27
CASSSTRRETQYF	TGTGCCAGCAGTTCGACACGCCGGGAGACCCAGTACTTC	NA	NA	TRBJ2-5	TRBV12-3/TRBV12-4
CSARPGQGANTEAFF	TGCAGTGCTAGACCGGGACAGGGGGCTAACACTGAAGCTTTCTTT	TRBD1	NA	TRBJ1-1	TRBV20-1
CASKKTGEADEQFF	TGCGCCAGCAAAAAAACAGGGGAGGCAGATGAGCAGTTCTTC	NA	NA	TRBJ2-1	TRBV5-1
CASSQRTLMHEQFF	TGTGCCAGCAGCCAAAGGACCCTCATGCATGAGCAGTTCTTC	NA	few	TRBJ2-1	TRBV3-1